This is a list of T cell receptor beta chains from one sample in a study of control samples from healthy donors and cancer patients. The table came from immunoSEQ multiplex PCR; TCRdb's copy has only in-frame clones and leaves some out. The data contain 55,000 to 85,000 clones, approximately 89% of them seen just once; the ten biggest clones take up under 3%. The sequenced sample consisted of PBMCs. Source of these receptors: a woman aged 45-59 years with head and neck cancer. Each CDR3 is given without its conserved first and last residue.

V gene	CDR3 protein
TRBV20-1	SASPDRENQPQH
TRBV28	ASSPDRARDEQF
TRBV30	AWSVSILDYEQY
TRBV11-2	ASSFRGGQDKGNEQF
TRBV5-1	ASSLSDRGSGNTIY
TRBV7-8	ASSRTGTGGFGEQF
TRBV5-1	ASSLTIRDRRNNEQF
TRBV7-9	ASSHDGTEKY
TRBV13	ASSKFGTGEETQY
TRBV6-5	ATLKDSKSEKLF
TRBV7-9	ASSASGGLRY
TRBV5-1	ASSFTGGSTDTQY
TRBV9	ASSVDSWGGSYEQY
TRBV18	ASSPQQLGSGNTIY
TRBV6-6	ASSYSRAGDEKLF
TRBV11-2	ASSLNWGRGDVNTEAF
TRBV30	AWSAAASSYNEQF
TRBV7-8	ASSLDRVAGNTIY
TRBV5-1	ASSFSTSYNEQF
TRBV20-1	SASTGGDTQY
TRBV5-4	ASSFNSDEQF
TRBV5-6	ASSTDRDSRI
TRBV5-6	ASSLKGGPNYGYT
TRBV29-1	SVEDLNGYT
TRBV2	ASRALAGGPSEQF
TRBV7-2	ASSRRGTGSSYEQY
TRBV29-1	SAARGEKLF
TRBV25-1	ASSEGQGANSPLH